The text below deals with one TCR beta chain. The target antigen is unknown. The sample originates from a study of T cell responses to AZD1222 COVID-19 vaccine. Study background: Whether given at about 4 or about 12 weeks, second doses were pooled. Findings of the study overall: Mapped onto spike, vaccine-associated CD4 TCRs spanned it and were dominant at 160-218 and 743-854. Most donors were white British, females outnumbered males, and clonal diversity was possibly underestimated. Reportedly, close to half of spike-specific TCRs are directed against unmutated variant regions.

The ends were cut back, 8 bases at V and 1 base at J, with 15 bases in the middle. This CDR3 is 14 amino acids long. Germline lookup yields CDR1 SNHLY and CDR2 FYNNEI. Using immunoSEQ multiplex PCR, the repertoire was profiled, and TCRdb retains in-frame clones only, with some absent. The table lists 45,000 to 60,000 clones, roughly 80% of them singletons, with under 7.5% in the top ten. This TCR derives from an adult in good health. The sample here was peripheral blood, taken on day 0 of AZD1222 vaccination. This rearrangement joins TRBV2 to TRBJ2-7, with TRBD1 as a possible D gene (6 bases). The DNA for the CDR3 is TGTGCCAGCCCGCCAGGGGTTGGTTCCTACGAGCAGTACTTC. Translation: CASPPGVGSYEQYF.